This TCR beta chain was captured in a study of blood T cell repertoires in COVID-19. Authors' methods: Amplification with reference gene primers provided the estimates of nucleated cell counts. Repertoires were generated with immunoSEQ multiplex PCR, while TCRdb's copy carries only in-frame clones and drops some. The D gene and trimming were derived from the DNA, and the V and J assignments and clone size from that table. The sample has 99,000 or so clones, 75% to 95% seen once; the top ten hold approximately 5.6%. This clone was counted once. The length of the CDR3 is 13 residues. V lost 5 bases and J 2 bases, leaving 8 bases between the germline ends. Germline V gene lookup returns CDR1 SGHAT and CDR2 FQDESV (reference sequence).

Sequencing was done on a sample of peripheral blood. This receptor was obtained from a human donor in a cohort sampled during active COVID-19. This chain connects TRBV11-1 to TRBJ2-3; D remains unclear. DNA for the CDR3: TGTGCCAGCAGCCCAAAGCCCACAGATACGCAGTATTTT. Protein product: CASSPKPTDTQYF.